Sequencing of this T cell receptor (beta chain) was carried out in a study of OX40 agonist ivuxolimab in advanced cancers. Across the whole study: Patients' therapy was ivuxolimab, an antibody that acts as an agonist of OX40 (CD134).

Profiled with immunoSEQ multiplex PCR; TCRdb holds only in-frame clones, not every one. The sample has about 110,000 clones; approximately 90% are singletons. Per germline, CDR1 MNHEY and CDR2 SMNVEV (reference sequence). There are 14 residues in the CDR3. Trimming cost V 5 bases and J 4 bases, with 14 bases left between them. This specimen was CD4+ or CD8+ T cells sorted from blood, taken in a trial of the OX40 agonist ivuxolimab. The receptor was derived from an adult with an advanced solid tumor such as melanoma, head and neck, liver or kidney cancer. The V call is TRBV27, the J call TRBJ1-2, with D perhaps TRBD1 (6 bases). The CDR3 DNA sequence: TGTGCCAGCAGTCCGCGACAGGCCCTCTATGGCTACACCTTC. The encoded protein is CASSPRQALYGYTF.